This T cell receptor (beta chain) was recovered during a study of blood T cell repertoires in COVID-19. Study at large: Both acute and convalescent COVID-19 samples were obtained from the United States, Italy and Spain.

The CDR3 covers 15 residues. V gave up 0 bases and J gave up 5 bases, with 12 bases separating them. CDR1 SGHTA and CDR2 FQGNSA come from the germline V gene. Profiled with immunoSEQ multiplex PCR; TCRdb holds only in-frame clones, not every one. The sample records around 220,000 clones, about 86% being singletons. The chain joins TRBV7-2 to TRBJ2-3; D gene ambiguous. The sequence was collected from a woman aged 45 to 65 with acute COVID-19. Sequencing was carried out using PBMCs or T cells enriched from blood (not recorded which). CDR3 residues: CASSLAPSPRDTQYF. Written as DNA, the CDR3 is TGTGCCAGCAGCTTAGCCCCGTCCCCGCGAGATACGCAGTATTTT.